The next 28 T cell receptor beta chains were all read from a single sample in a study of blood T cell repertoires in COVID-19. Using immunoSEQ multiplex PCR, the repertoire was profiled, and TCRdb retains in-frame clones only, with some absent. The sample carries approximately 230,000 clones, around 84% recorded once. The sequencing input was peripheral blood. All receptors come from a man aged 25-45 years with active or convalescent COVID-19.

The genes are TRBV7-8 and TRBJ1-6; D may be TRBD1 (6 bases). CDR3 length: 16 amino acids. Trimming removed 5 bases at V and 6 bases at J, with 17 bases between. CDR1 and CDR2 from the germline V gene are SGHVS and FQNEAQ. DNA of the CDR3: TGTGCCAGCAGCGACCTTGGACAGCAACCTAATTCACCCCTCCACTTT. It encodes CASSDLGQQPNSPLHF. Full variable domain (outside the CDR3, taken from reference TRBV7-8 and TRBJ1-6): GAGVSQSPRYKVAKRGQDVALRCDPISGHVSLFWYQQALGQGPEFLTYFQNEAQLDKSGLPSDRFFAERPEGSVSTLKIQRTQQEDSAVYLCASSDLGQQPNSPLHFGNGTRLTVT.

The chain uses TRBV14 and TRBJ1-2; D gene unclear. This CDR3 is 15 amino acids long. V was trimmed by 4 bases and J by 8 bases, leaving 20 bases between them. The germline V gene encodes CDR1 SGHDN and CDR2 FVKESK. The CDR3 DNA reads as TGTGCCAGCAGCCCCTTCGTTGGGCAGAGTGGGGGCTACACCTTC. Amino acids: CASSPFVGQSGGYTF.

This sequence joins TRBV27 and TRBJ2-1, with 9 bases identical to TRBD2. This CDR3 spans 15 amino acids. V lost 3 bases and J lost 8; bases outside the gene matches: 8. The germline V gene encodes CDR1 MNHEY and CDR2 SMNVEV (reference sequence). The CDR3 coding sequence is TGTGCCAGCAGTTTTATTAGCGGGAGAGGGCATGAGCAGTTCTTC. The encoded protein is CASSFISGRGHEQFF.

V and J are TRBV18 and TRBJ2-7, with TRBD2 as a possible D gene (5 bases). Trimming removed 3 bases at V and 7 bases at J, with 10 bases between. This CDR3 is built from 12 residues. Germline assignment: CDR1 KGHSH and CDR2 LQKENI. CDR3 amino acids: CASSPLEGEQYF. The CDR3 region has the DNA TGTGCCAGCTCACCTTTAGAGGGAGAGCAGTACTTC.

This clone was observed a few times. The sample carries other DNA sequences with the same CDR3. The CDR3 DNA reads as TGTGCCAGCAGCGTAGGCGGCGGGAACCAGCCCCAGCATTTT. Protein sequence: CASSVGGGNQPQHF. V usage is TRBV9 and J usage is TRBJ1-5; D ambiguous. V shed 0 bases and J shed 7 bases, with 11 bases lying between them. Germline assignment: CDR1 SGDLS and CDR2 YYNGEE. This CDR3 spans 14 amino acids.

The J gene is TRBJ2-5, the V gene TRBV5-4, with 11 nucleotides matching TRBD2. J lost 4 bases, V lost 0 bases, and 5 bases had no gene match. The CDR3 length is 16 residues. The germline CDR1 and CDR2 sequences are SGHNT and YYREEE (reference sequence). The chain's CDR3 is CASSLGVTSGAETQYF. In DNA form, the CDR3 reads TGTGCCAGCAGCTTGGGGGTGACTAGCGGGGCAGAGACCCAGTACTTC.

The sample holds one count of this clone. This chain links TRBV7-2 with TRBJ2-1; D gene ambiguous. The CDR3 totals 13 residues. Germline V gives CDR1 SGHTA, CDR2 FQGNSA. V lost 5 bases to trimming and J lost 5 bases, with 10 bases between them. CDR3 bases: TGTGCCAGCAGCCCTTACTTAAACAATGAGCAGTTCTTC. It translates to CASSPYLNNEQFF.

The CDR3, as DNA: TGTGCCTGGAGTGTAGAACAAACTCAGCCCCAGCATTTT. Amino acid sequence: CAWSVEQTQPQHF. The rearrangement links TRBV30 to TRBJ1-5, with D unresolved. Trimming shortened V by 0 bases and J by 6 bases, and 9 bases separated the two germline ends. The length of the CDR3 is 13 residues. Per the germline V gene, CDR1 is GTSNPN and CDR2 is SVGIG (reference sequence).

The sample holds a few counts of this clone. V and J are TRBV6-2 or TRBV6-3 and TRBJ2-7, with a weak D call TRBD1 (6 bases). Germline V gene data show CDR1 as MNHEY and CDR2 as SVGEGT. CDR3 length: 14 amino acids. V lost 1 base to trimming and J lost 5 bases, with 12 bases between them. This CDR3 reads CASSYWGQGHEQYF. For the CDR3, the DNA is TGTGCCAGCAGTTACTGGGGCCAGGGGCACGAGCAGTACTTC.

The chain links TRBV5-8 to TRBJ2-1; 7 nucleotides line up with TRBD1. Germline trimming cut 2 bases from V and 0 bases from J; bases unmatched to any gene: 2. The CDR3 runs to 15 residues. The germline gives CDR1 SGHTS, CDR2 YDEGEE. The CDR3 loop reads CASSLRGHSYNEQFF. The CDR3 DNA reads as TGTGCCAGCAGCTTAAGGGGGCACTCCTACAATGAGCAGTTCTTC.

This chain connects TRBV5-1 to TRBJ1-3, with TRBD1 matching over 9 bases. The CDR3 sequence is 20 residues long. Per the germline V gene, CDR1 is SGHRS and CDR2 is YFSETQ. The junction had 16 bases not matched to a gene; V was cut back by 3 bases and J by 0 bases. This CDR3 reads CASSWGGTGNIMSSGNTIYF. CDR3 bases: TGCGCCAGCAGCTGGGGCGGGACAGGGAACATAATGAGCTCTGGAAACACCATATATTTT.

This clone appeared a single time. The J gene is TRBJ2-7, the V gene TRBV5-1; 10 nucleotides match TRBD2. CDR3 length: 17 residues. Trimming cost V 3 bases and J 0 bases; bases outside gene matches: 9. In germline, CDR1 is SGHRS, CDR2 YFSETQ. This CDR3 reads CASSSSTLAGASYEQYF. In DNA form, the CDR3 reads TGCGCCAGCAGCTCGTCAACCCTAGCGGGGGCCTCCTACGAGCAGTACTTC.

This clone was detected a few times. CDR3 in amino acids: CASSLGLGSLGNTIYF. As DNA, the CDR3 is TGTGCCAGCAGCTTGGGCCTGGGGAGTCTTGGAAACACCATATATTTT. The chain uses TRBV5-4 and TRBJ1-3; D remains unclear. Trimming pared 0 bases from V and 3 bases from J, leaving 13 bases between. The CDR3 loop spans 16 amino acids. Germline V CDR1 and CDR2: SGHNT, YYREEE (reference sequence).

The rearrangement uses TRBV23-1 and TRBJ2-7; the D gene is possibly TRBD2 (5 bases). TRBV23-1 is flagged as an ORF with uncertain function. Trimming stripped 3 bases from V and 2 bases from J, with 11 bases between. This CDR3 has 14 amino acids. The CDR3 nucleotides are TGCGCCAGCAGTCAGGAAAGGAGGACCTACGAGCAGTACTTC. Protein sequence: CASSQERRTYEQYF.

This chain connects TRBV5-1 to TRBJ1-1; D is unclear. V lost 0 bases and J lost 0, with 6 bases in between. This CDR3 comprises 14 residues. Germline loops: CDR1 SGHRS, CDR2 YFSETQ. CDR3 sequence (DNA): TGCGCCAGCAGCTTGGCCCCGGTGAACACTGAAGCTTTCTTT. It specifies CASSLAPVNTEAFF.

This chain joins TRBV27 and TRBJ2-3; D unclear. This CDR3 contains 10 residues. The germline CDR1 and CDR2 sequences are MNHEY and SMNVEV (reference sequence). Trimming took 7 bases from V and 5 from J, leaving 4 bases between them. For the CDR3, the DNA is TGTGCCAGCATACAAGATACGCAGTATTTT. It specifies CASIQDTQYF.

This chain links TRBV4-3 with TRBJ1-4; TRBD1 agrees at 8 bases. CDR1 is LGHNA, CDR2 YSLEER, per germline. V was pared by 0 bases and J by 7 bases, with 7 bases of the junction left unmatched. CDR3 size: 16 residues. The CDR3 nucleotides read TGCGCCAGCAGCCAAGATGGAAACAGGGGGGGTGAAAAACTGTTTTTT. Its translation is CASSQDGNRGGEKLFF.

The chain employs TRBV18 and TRBJ1-6; D not certain. The CDR3 runs to 16 residues. CDR1 and CDR2 from the germline V gene are KGHSH and LQKENI. V lost 2 bases to trimming and J lost 7 bases, with 15 bases between them. CDR3 protein: CASSPDPLGGNSPLHF. CDR3 DNA sequence: TGTGCCAGCTCACCAGACCCCCTGGGAGGGAATTCACCCCTCCACTTT.

The chain couples TRBV11-1 to TRBJ2-1, with TRBD2 matching over 10 bases. J gave up 7 bases and V 7 bases, and 4 bases lay outside the gene matches. CDR3 length: 13 amino acids. From germline, CDR1 is SGHAT and CDR2 FQDESV (reference sequence). The CDR3 DNA follows: TGTGCCAGCATGGTAGCGGGAGGAAATGAGCAGTTCTTC. This encodes CASMVAGGNEQFF.

V is TRBV7-9 and J is TRBJ2-5; D is perhaps TRBD1 (6 bases). CDR3 size: 14 residues. The V gene's germline CDR1 is SEHNR and CDR2 FQNEAQ (reference sequence). The V end lost 5 bases, the J end lost 2 bases, and 12 bases lay between the germline ends. CDR3 sequence reads: CASSERTEQETQYF. The CDR3 DNA follows: TGTGCCAGCAGCGAACGGACAGAACAAGAGACCCAGTACTTC.

The CDR3 coding sequence is TGTGCCAGCAGCCCCTTGGCGGCGGTATCAACCTACGAGCAGTACTTC. Translating it yields CASSPLAAVSTYEQYF. The V and J genes are TRBV11-1 and TRBJ2-7; no reliable D call. The CDR3 contains 16 residues. CDR1 SGHAT and CDR2 FQDESV come from the germline V gene (reference sequence). The V end lost 5 bases, the J end lost 2 bases, and 19 bases lay between the germline ends.

CDR3 amino acids: CASSPQGQGSSEAFF. CDR3 DNA sequence: TGTGCCAGCTCACCCCAGGGACAGGGGAGTTCTGAAGCTTTCTTT. The rearrangement uses TRBV18 and TRBJ1-1; 10 positions match TRBD1. V lost 3 bases to trimming and J lost 6 bases; unmatched junction nucleotides: 7. The CDR3 covers 15 residues. In germline, CDR1 is KGHSH, CDR2 LQKENI. Filled out from reference TRBV18 and TRBJ1-1, the complete variable domain reads NAGVMQNPRHLVRRRGQEARLRCSPMKGHSHVYWYRQLPEEGLKFMVYLQKENIIDESGMPKERFSAEFPKEGPSILRIQQVVRGDSAAYFCASSPQGQGSSEAFFGQGTRLTVV.

The V gene is TRBV18, the J gene TRBJ2-3; TRBD1 is a possible D gene (5 bases). The CDR3 contains 15 residues. Trimming pared 5 bases from V and 2 bases from J, leaving 14 bases between. Germline CDR1 reads KGHSH; CDR2 reads LQKENI. The CDR3 spells CASSTRQGSTDTQYF. The CDR3 bases are TGTGCCAGCTCAACCAGGCAGGGCTCCACAGATACGCAGTATTTT.

The chain couples TRBV5-5 to TRBJ2-5, with a tentative D call TRBD2 (5 bases). Germline CDR1 and CDR2: SGHKS and YYEKEE (reference sequence). V was shortened by 1 base and J by 3 bases, with 7 bases between the two germline ends. CDR3 length equals 13 residues. CDR3 nucleotides: TGTGCCAGCAGCTTGAGGCGGGAAGAGACCCAGTACTTC. This codes for CASSLRREETQYF.

This sequence joins TRBV4-3 and TRBJ2-3; 7 nucleotides line up with TRBD2. CDR3 size: 17 residues. V shed 0 bases, J shed 2 bases, and the junction held 8 bases outside the gene matches. Per germline, CDR1 LGHNA and CDR2 YSLEER. CDR3 region: CASSQDAALADTDTQYF. CDR3 in DNA: TGCGCCAGCAGCCAAGATGCAGCGCTAGCGGACACAGATACGCAGTATTTT.

This chain links TRBV6-6 with TRBJ2-6; tentatively, D is TRBD1 (6 bases). Germline CDR1 reads MNHNY; CDR2 reads SVGAGI (reference sequence). The CDR3 covers 15 residues. Between the trimmed V and J ends, which lost 4 bases and 2 bases, there was a span of 9 bases. The CDR3: CASSSEGAGANVLTF. CDR3 nucleotides: TGTGCCAGCAGTTCCGAGGGGGCTGGGGCCAACGTCCTGACTTTC.

This rearrangement joins TRBV21-1 to TRBJ1-5; the table calls TRBD1, which could not be checked here. TRBV21-1 is a pseudogene locus. This CDR3 comprises 16 residues. The CDR3 is CASKGQGGIFNQPQHF. The CDR3 DNA is TGTGCCAGCAAGGGACAGGGGGGAATCTTCAATCAGCCCCAGCATTTT.

The V gene is TRBV5-6, the J gene TRBJ2-2; D unresolved. The CDR3 has 14 residues. V was cut by 2 bases and J by 3 bases, with 8 bases left in between. Looked up from germline, CDR1 is SGHDT and CDR2 is YYEEEE. This CDR3 reads CASSLVSDTGELFF. DNA of the CDR3: TGTGCCAGCAGCTTAGTGTCAGACACCGGGGAGCTGTTTTTT.